Shown below are 8 T cell receptor beta chains from a single sample sequenced in a study of Tregs in tolerant kidney transplant recipients. Here immunoSEQ multiplex PCR was the method, and the copy in TCRdb shows in-frame clones only, minus some. The table shows just under 65,000 clones, with 95% to 98% occurring only once. Sequenced here: Tregs from blood, sampled before the transplant. These receptors originate from a human donor who received a combined kidney and bone marrow transplant.

V usage is TRBV7-2 and J usage is TRBJ2-7; TRBD2 agrees at 12 bases. The CDR3 has 16 residues. The V and J ends lost 5 bases and 2 bases, in that order; junction bases with no gene match: 7. The germline CDR1 and CDR2 sequences are SGHTA and FQGNSA. CDR3 coding DNA: TGTGCCAGCAGCACGCCGGGACTAGCGGGTCCCTACGAGCAGTACTTC. Its protein is CASSTPGLAGPYEQYF.

The rearrangement uses TRBV7-2 and TRBJ2-6; tentative D call: TRBD1 (7 bases). This CDR3 contains 17 residues. Trimming took 8 bases from V and 4 from J, leaving 21 bases between them. Germline CDR1 reads SGHTA; CDR2 reads FQGNSA. The chain's CDR3 is CASSRVGGGKGANVLTF. The CDR3 nucleotides read TGTGCCAGCTCACGAGTTGGAGGGGGCAAAGGGGCCAACGTCCTGACTTTC.

CDR3 residues: CAWSVFPPDSRHNEQFF. CDR3 nucleotide sequence: TGTGCCTGGAGTGTATTCCCTCCGGACAGCCGACACAATGAGCAGTTCTTC. This chain uses TRBV30 with TRBJ2-1, with a tentative D call TRBD1 (6 bases). V shed 0 bases and J shed 5 bases, with 20 bases lying between them. The CDR3 is 17 amino acids. The germline V gene encodes CDR1 GTSNPN and CDR2 SVGIG (reference sequence).

The chain joins TRBV2 to TRBJ2-7; the match to TRBD1 covers 9 bases. CDR3 length: 14 amino acids. Germline V gene lookup returns CDR1 SNHLY and CDR2 FYNNEI. The V segment lost 6 bases and the J segment 5 bases; nucleotides outside the gene matches: 8. CDR3 sequence (DNA): TGTGCCAGCAGGGCCAGACAGGGGGTAGACGAGCAGTACTTC. Its protein is CASRARQGVDEQYF.

The V call is TRBV7-3, the J call TRBJ2-1; 13 positions agree with TRBD2. The V gene end was trimmed by 5 bases and the J gene end by 9 bases; junction bases not matched to a gene: 7. CDR1 is SGHTA and CDR2 is FQGTGA in the germline V gene. This CDR3 has 15 residues. CDR3 DNA sequence: TGTGCCAGCAGCCCCGGGACTAGCGGGGAGGGTGAGCAGTTCTTC. Its protein is CASSPGTSGEGEQFF.

This rearrangement joins TRBV5-4 to TRBJ2-1, with TRBD1 as a possible D gene (6 bases). The V end lost 6 bases, the J end lost 4 bases, and 14 bases lay between the germline ends. The CDR3 runs 14 residues. Per the germline V gene, CDR1 is SGHNT and CDR2 is YYREEE (reference sequence). CDR3 sequence: CASKRQVAYNEQFF. The CDR3 nucleotides read TGTGCCAGCAAGCGACAGGTAGCTTACAATGAGCAGTTCTTC.

The J gene is TRBJ2-1, the V gene TRBV30; maybe TRBD2 (5 bases). The germline gives CDR1 GTSNPN, CDR2 SVGIG (reference sequence). Trimming shortened V by 0 bases and J by 9 bases, and 15 bases separated the two germline ends. This CDR3 is built from 14 residues. The CDR3 bases are TGTGCCTGGAGTGTAGCCTCTAGCCTCAGTGAGCAGTTCTTC. Its translation is CAWSVASSLSEQFF.

The chain has TRBV7-2 and TRBJ1-2, with D unresolved. The germline CDR1 and CDR2 sequences are SGHTA and FQGNSA. Trimming shortened V by 2 bases and J by 5 bases, and 15 bases separated the two germline ends. This CDR3 region has 15 residues. The DNA for the CDR3 is TGTGCCAGCAGCTTAATTGCGACATCGGTTTATGGCTACACCTTC. Protein: CASSLIATSVYGYTF.